The 31 T cell receptor beta chains presented below share a single source sample, sequenced in a study of blood T cell repertoires in COVID-19. TCRdb's table, derived via immunoSEQ multiplex PCR, lists solely in-frame clones and lacks some. This table holds hundreds of thousands of clones, around 86% found once. Sequencing used peripheral blood. The receptors originated from a human donor in a cohort sampled during active COVID-19.

The rearrangement links TRBV7-2 to TRBJ2-1, with TRBD2 matching 7 bases. This CDR3 has 15 residues. V was clipped by 1 base and J by 6 bases; unmatched bases: 6. Germline V gives CDR1 SGHTA, CDR2 FQGNSA. CDR3 residues: CASSLDGPGGNEQFF. The CDR3 nucleotides are TGTGCCAGCAGCTTAGACGGTCCGGGAGGCAATGAGCAGTTCTTC.

The rearrangement joins TRBV5-4 to TRBJ1-3, with 8 bases lining up with TRBD1. CDR3 length: 12 amino acids. Germline CDR1 and CDR2: SGHNT and YYREEE (reference sequence). V gave up 3 bases and J gave up 10 bases; unmatched junction bases: 3. The CDR3 nucleotides are TGTGCCAGCAGCTCCCAGGGGGCAACCATATATTTT. It yields the protein CASSSQGATIYF.

The DNA of the CDR3 is TGTGCCAGCGATGGATCAGGGTATGACTATGGCTACACCTTC. It specifies CASDGSGYDYGYTF. The J gene is TRBJ1-2, the V gene TRBV19; maybe TRBD1 (5 bases). The germline CDR1 and CDR2 sequences are LNHDA and SQIVND (reference sequence). Trimming removed 9 bases from V and 3 bases from J, with 17 bases in between. The CDR3 extends over 14 amino acids. The variable domain in full, with the rest retrieved from reference TRBV19 and TRBJ1-2, is DGGITQSPKYLFRKEGQNVTLSCEQNLNHDAMYWYRQDPGQGLRLIYYSQIVNDFQKGDIAEGYSVSREKKESFPLTVTSAQKNPTAFYLCASDGSGYDYGYTFGSGTRLTVV.

The V and J genes are TRBV1 and TRBJ2-1; the table's TRBD2 call for D was not verified on the DNA. TRBV1 is a listed pseudogene. The CDR3 loop spans 15 amino acids. As DNA, the CDR3 is TGCACCAGCAAATCCGGGACTAGCGGCTACAATGAGCAGTTCTTC. Protein product: CTSKSGTSGYNEQFF.

The gene calls are TRBV6-5 and TRBJ2-3; no clear D gene. V was pared by 5 bases and J by 0 bases, with 12 bases between. The germline V gene encodes CDR1 MNHEY and CDR2 SVGAGI. There are 15 residues in the CDR3. The CDR3 reads CASSPTELSTDTQYF. CDR3 nucleotides: TGTGCCAGCAGTCCAACTGAACTAAGCACAGATACGCAGTATTTT.

Ten or more counts support this clone. The V gene is TRBV2, the J gene TRBJ2-1; the D is unclear. CDR1 and CDR2 from the germline V gene are SNHLY and FYNNEI. The V gene lost 4 bases and the J gene lost 11 bases, with 6 bases spanning the gap. This CDR3 is 10 amino acids long. The CDR3 DNA is TGTGCCAGCAGTGGACACCAGCAGTTCTTC. The encoded protein is CASSGHQQFF.

The V call is TRBV6-6, the J call TRBJ2-3; 14 bases are shared with TRBD2. The CDR3 totals 16 residues. Germline V gene lookup returns CDR1 MNHNY and CDR2 SVGAGI (reference sequence). J gave up 0 bases and V 5 bases, and 1 base lay outside the gene matches. CDR3 sequence reads: CASSRLAGGSTDTQYF. The CDR3 coding sequence is TGTGCCAGCAGTCGACTAGCGGGGGGGAGCACAGATACGCAGTATTTT.

The V and J genes are TRBV30 and TRBJ2-1; 10 positions agree with TRBD2. Germline assignment: CDR1 GTSNPN and CDR2 SVGIG (reference sequence). The ends lost 4 bases at V and 4 bases at J; junction bases unmatched: 4. This CDR3 region has 14 residues. Written as DNA, the CDR3 is TGTGCCTGGACTAGCGGGAGCCAATACAATGAGCAGTTCTTC. Translated: CAWTSGSQYNEQFF.

The gene calls are TRBV25-1 and TRBJ1-6; possibly TRBD1 for D (6 bases). Trimming pared 2 bases from V and 10 bases from J, leaving 6 bases between. The CDR3 has 12 amino acids. Germline V CDR1 and CDR2: MGHDK, SYGVNS. The chain's CDR3 is CASSEQGSPLHF. The CDR3 nucleotides are TGTGCCAGCAGTGAACAGGGGTCACCCCTCCACTTT.

This chain's CDR3 is CASSSRQQLTGETYEQYF. For the CDR3, the DNA is TGCGCCAGCAGCAGCAGACAGCAGCTTACGGGAGAAACCTACGAGCAGTACTTC. The genes are TRBV5-1 and TRBJ2-7; D perhaps matches TRBD2 (6 bases). CDR1 and CDR2 from the germline V gene are SGHRS and YFSETQ. Trimming removed 4 bases from V and 2 bases from J, with 25 bases in between. This CDR3 contains 18 residues. The whole variable domain, filled in from reference TRBV5-1 and TRBJ2-7, reads KAGVTQTPRYLIKTRGQQVTLSCSPISGHRSVSWYQQTPGQGLQFLFEYFSETQRNKGNFPGRFSGRQFSNSRSEMNVSTLELGDSALYLCASSSRQQLTGETYEQYFGPGTRLTVT.

This rearrangement joins TRBV11-2 to TRBJ2-7; 11 bases align to TRBD2. There are 19 residues in the CDR3. The V segment lost 4 bases and the J segment 0 bases; nucleotides outside the gene matches: 14. Germline V gives CDR1 SGHAT, CDR2 FQNNGV. The CDR3 coding sequence is TGTGCCAGCAGCTCCTCCGGGACTAGCGGACCCTGGAGCTCCTACGAGCAGTACTTC. Translating it yields CASSSSGTSGPWSSYEQYF.

The chain carries TRBV28 and TRBJ1-4; D is undetermined. This CDR3 spans 17 amino acids. The V end lost 5 bases, the J end lost 0 bases, and 16 bases lay between the germline ends. Germline CDR1 MDHEN, CDR2 SYDVKM. The DNA of the CDR3 is TGTGCCAGCAGTGCCCCCCTCGAGGCCGCAACTAATGAAAAACTGTTTTTT. This codes for CASSAPLEAATNEKLFF.

The chain has TRBV11-2 and TRBJ2-7; 14 bases align to TRBD2. The germline V gene has CDR1 SGHAT and CDR2 FQNNGV. Germline trimming cut 5 bases from V and 6 bases from J; bases unmatched to any gene: 3. CDR3 length: 14 amino acids. CDR3 sequence (DNA): TGTGCCAGCAGCGCGGGACTAGCGGGAGCCGAGCAGTACTTC. This sequence encodes CASSAGLAGAEQYF. Variable domain in full (rest from reference TRBV11-2 and TRBJ2-7): EAGVAQSPRYKIIEKRQSVAFWCNPISGHATLYWYQQILGQGPKLLIQFQNNGVVDDSQLPKDRFSAERLKGVDSTLKIQPAKLEDSAVYLCASSAGLAGAEQYFGPGTRLTVT.

The chain is built from TRBV7-3 and TRBJ2-3; the match to TRBD2 covers 13 bases. CDR1 and CDR2 (germline): SGHTA, FQGTGA. V was pared by 4 bases and J by 1 base, with 5 bases of the junction left unmatched. The CDR3 spans 17 residues. The CDR3 DNA is TGTGCCAGCAGCTCCGATGGGACTAGCGGGGGCACAGATACGCAGTATTTT. It translates to CASSSDGTSGGTDTQYF.

This rearrangement joins TRBV19 to TRBJ2-3, with D possibly being TRBD2 (5 bases). Trimming took off 5 bases at V and 3 bases at J, with 15 bases between the two ends. Germline V gene sequence: CDR1 LNHDA, CDR2 SQIVND (reference sequence). The CDR3 is 15 residues long. Here the CDR3 DNA reads TGTGCCAGTAGTCCCCGTGGAGCGGAGACAGATACGCAGTATTTT. Translated, it gives CASSPRGAETDTQYF.

The CDR3 nucleotides are TGCGCCAGCAAACAGGGGATGGGAATTGGGCAAGAGACCCAGTACTTC. It translates to CASKQGMGIGQETQYF. The rearrangement uses TRBV5-1 and TRBJ2-5, with 7 bases that match TRBD1. CDR1 SGHRS and CDR2 YFSETQ come from the germline V gene. The CDR3 is 16 amino acids. The V and J ends lost 6 bases and 2 bases, in that order; junction bases with no gene match: 13.

Written as DNA, the CDR3 is TGTGCCAGCAGCTTAGCGGGGAGTACAGGGCGGCCCCAGTACTTC. Its translation: CASSLAGSTGRPQYF. The rearrangement joins TRBV7-6 to TRBJ2-5; a weak D match, TRBD1 (6 bases). V was cut by 0 bases and J by 9 bases, with 17 bases left in between. Per germline, CDR1 SGHVS and CDR2 FNYEAQ. The CDR3 covers 15 residues.

V is TRBV29-1 and J is TRBJ2-3; TRBD2 agrees at 7 bases. Germline V gives CDR1 SQVTM, CDR2 ANQGSEA. V shed 3 bases, J shed 3 bases, and the junction held 3 bases outside the gene matches. The CDR3 has 13 amino acids. The CDR3 DNA is TGCAGCGTTGAGGGGGAGGGTACAGATACGCAGTATTTT. Amino acid sequence: CSVEGEGTDTQYF.

V is TRBV5-1 and J is TRBJ2-5; a possible D gene is TRBD2 (6 bases). CDR1 and CDR2 (germline): SGHRS, YFSETQ. This CDR3 comprises 14 residues. V shed 1 base and J shed 5 bases, with 12 bases lying between them. The CDR3 DNA reads TGCGCCAGCAGCTTGTGGACTGGGAGGGAGACCCAGTACTTC. Its protein product is CASSLWTGRETQYF.

This chain connects TRBV28 to TRBJ2-1; 8 positions agree with TRBD2. V shed 6 bases, J shed 7 bases, and the junction held 8 bases outside the gene matches. Germline CDR1 MDHEN, CDR2 SYDVKM. The CDR3 runs to 14 residues. The CDR3 nucleotides are TGTGCCAGCAGACCCGGACTAGCTCTTAATGAGCAGTTCTTC. It codes for CASRPGLALNEQFF.

This clone is a singleton in its sample. The V and J genes are TRBV6-1 and TRBJ1-3, with TRBD1 as a possible D gene (5 bases). This CDR3 spans 14 amino acids. Trimming removed 1 base at V and 6 bases at J, with 10 bases between. The germline CDR1 and CDR2 sequences are MNHNS and SASEGT. The CDR3 sequence: CASSEVDRANTIYF. CDR3 in DNA: TGTGCCAGCAGTGAAGTCGACAGAGCAAACACCATATATTTT.

The chain has TRBV5-8 and TRBJ1-2, with TRBD1 matching over 8 bases. This CDR3 spans 14 amino acids. The junction had 6 bases not matched to a gene; V was cut back by 0 bases and J by 8 bases. Germline lookup yields CDR1 SGHTS and CDR2 YDEGEE. The CDR3: CASSLGDRHNGYTF. CDR3 sequence (DNA): TGTGCCAGCAGCTTGGGGGACAGGCACAACGGCTACACCTTC.

The chain combines TRBV6-1 with TRBJ1-5; D ambiguous. Trimming stripped 0 bases from V and 6 bases from J, with 12 bases between. The CDR3 totals 15 residues. Germline loops: CDR1 MNHNS, CDR2 SASEGT. The CDR3 sequence: CASSEAGSGGQPQHF. The CDR3 DNA is TGTGCCAGCAGTGAAGCGGGCAGTGGAGGTCAGCCCCAGCATTTT.

V gene TRBV6-5 combines with J gene TRBJ1-2; no clear D gene. V lost 6 bases and J 3 bases, leaving 14 bases between the germline ends. Germline V gives CDR1 MNHEY, CDR2 SVGAGI. The CDR3 has 14 amino acids. The CDR3 here is CASSRGPGDYGYTF. CDR3 sequence (DNA): TGTGCCAGCAGCCGAGGCCCTGGCGACTATGGCTACACCTTC.

This clone was counted a single time. The rearrangement uses TRBV5-1 and TRBJ1-2; 8 bases map to TRBD1. This CDR3 region has 16 residues. Germline V gives CDR1 SGHRS, CDR2 YFSETQ. The V and J ends lost 0 bases and 3 bases, in that order; junction bases with no gene match: 7. In DNA form, the CDR3 reads TGCGCCAGCAGCTTGGCTGGACAGGGAGTATACTATGGCTACACCTTC. Amino acids: CASSLAGQGVYYGYTF. Full variable domain (missing parts from reference TRBV5-1 and TRBJ1-2): KAGVTQTPRYLIKTRGQQVTLSCSPISGHRSVSWYQQTPGQGLQFLFEYFSETQRNKGNFPGRFSGRQFSNSRSEMNVSTLELGDSALYLCASSLAGQGVYYGYTFGSGTRLTVV.

V usage is TRBV4-2 and J usage is TRBJ2-1, with D unresolved. Germline loops: CDR1 LGHNA, CDR2 YNFKEQ. V lost 1 base and J lost 4, with 5 bases in between. The CDR3 covers 13 residues. The CDR3 bases are TGTGCCAGCAGCCAAGGAGAGTACAATGAGCAGTTCTTC. The encoded protein is CASSQGEYNEQFF.

This chain links TRBV28 with TRBJ2-7; D is perhaps TRBD1 (5 bases). The CDR3 extends over 14 amino acids. Germline values: CDR1 MDHEN, CDR2 SYDVKM. V was trimmed by 9 bases and J by 2 bases, leaving 17 bases between them. The chain's CDR3 is CASRSQGATYEQYF. CDR3 DNA sequence: TGTGCCAGTAGGAGTCAAGGGGCGACCTACGAGCAGTACTTC. Drawing the rest from reference TRBV28 and TRBJ2-7, the complete variable domain is DVKVTQSSRYLVKRTGEKVFLECVQDMDHENMFWYRQDPGLGLRLIYFSYDVKMKEKGDIPEGYSVSREKKERFSLILESASTNQTSMYLCASRSQGATYEQYFGPGTRLTVT.

This rearrangement joins TRBV25-1 to TRBJ1-3; D is ambiguous. Germline values: CDR1 MGHDK, CDR2 SYGVNS. The V gene lost 0 bases and the J gene lost 0 bases, with 9 bases spanning the gap. The CDR3 spans 16 residues. The CDR3 sequence: CASSEYGRGSGNTIYF. The CDR3 DNA reads TGTGCCAGCAGTGAATATGGGCGGGGCTCTGGAAACACCATATATTTT.

The V and J genes are TRBV12-3 or TRBV12-4 and TRBJ2-1, with D unresolved. V dropped 5 bases and J dropped 9 bases, with 8 bases sitting between them. The CDR3 sequence is 11 residues long. CDR3 DNA: TGTGCCAGCAGTACGACTTTTGAGCAGTTCTTC. As protein: CASSTTFEQFF.

The genes are TRBV4-2 and TRBJ2-5, with 10 bases aligning to TRBD2. The CDR3 consists of 17 residues. Trimming at V came to 1 base and at J to 0 bases, leaving 5 bases not matched to a gene. CDR1 LGHNA and CDR2 YNFKEQ come from the germline V gene. This CDR3 reads CASSQGGTSGNQETQYF. Here the CDR3 DNA reads TGTGCCAGCAGCCAAGGGGGAACTAGCGGGAACCAAGAGACCCAGTACTTC.

The CDR3, as DNA: TGCGCCAGCAGCTTAGGACAGGCCCCTAACTATGGCTACACCTTC. It translates to CASSLGQAPNYGYTF. This chain connects TRBV5-1 to TRBJ1-2; TRBD1 agrees at 7 bases. The J segment lost 0 bases and the V segment lost 2 bases, leaving 4 bases of the junction unmatched. CDR3 length: 15 residues. CDR1 and CDR2 (germline): SGHRS, YFSETQ.